The source of this T cell receptor beta chain is a study of T cells in Graves' hyperthyroidism and ophthalmopathy. Looking at the study overall: Blood was drawn when the patient was first diagnosed and still untreated.

The CDR3 is made up of 14 amino acids. The germline V and J ends were trimmed by 4 bases and 5 bases, with 15 bases remaining between them. Germline-derived CDR1 and CDR2 are SEHNR and FQNEAQ (reference sequence). General study results and limits: Ophthalmopathy got predicted by the model a median about six months before its onset. From stable hyperthyroidism, ophthalmopathy was set apart by a 13 V-J model.

Uncontrolled infection, other autoimmune disease, pregnancy or lactation disqualified patients from enrolment. TCR beta CDR3 regions were amplified from RNA transcripts. First-round RT-PCR of the TCR CDR3 relied on the HTBI primer set. TCRdb re-derived calls from the multiplex PCR reads in MiXCR, one entry per CDR3 protein. Of about 600,000 distinct CDR3 sequences in the sample, 12% to 15% are singletons; the top ten hold roughly 7%. This clonotype was recorded at least ten times. Its cognate antigen is unknown. This clonotype was sampled from a woman younger than 30 with Graves' ophthalmopathy. The V and J genes are TRBV7-9 and TRBJ2-7; no firm D call. The sequenced material came from blood. The CDR3 sequence is CASSSPPGIHEQYF. The CDR3 bases are TGTGCCAGCAGCTCACCCCCCGGCATCCACGAGCAGTACTTC.